These 7 T cell receptor beta chains were sequenced from one sample in a study of identical twins. TCRdb re-analysed the 5' RACE reads in MiXCR, keeping a single row per CDR3 protein. The table includes approximately 530,000 distinct CDR3 sequences, approximately 20% detected once. The sample was also linked to a second study, of yellow fever vaccine responses in identical twins.

What was sequenced was CD4+ T cells sorted from blood. Every receptor here comes from a young woman in good health.

The table lists this clonotype with a count of one. The chain employs TRBV20-1 and TRBJ2-2; TRBD1 matches 12 bases. This CDR3 region has 19 residues. V shed 0 bases and J 7 bases; nucleotides not matched to a gene: 15. Germline assignment: CDR1 DFQATT and CDR2 SNEGSKA (reference sequence). The CDR3 nucleotides are TGCAGTGCTAGAGATTCCCTTAATCCGGGACAGGGGGCAATCGGGGAGCTGTTTTTT. Translation: CSARDSLNPGQGAIGELFF.

The chain joins TRBV5-1 to TRBJ2-3; 8 positions agree with TRBD1. The CDR3 has 15 residues. The V and J ends lost 4 bases and 4 bases, in that order; junction bases with no gene match: 8. CDR1 SGHRS and CDR2 YFSETQ come from the germline V gene. The CDR3 is CASSHKQGEADTQYF. CDR3 DNA: TGCGCCAGCAGCCACAAACAGGGGGAGGCAGATACGCAGTATTTT.

The J gene is TRBJ1-5, the V gene TRBV3-1, with 7 bases lining up with TRBD1. Germline values: CDR1 LGHDT, CDR2 YNNKEL (reference sequence). J lost 4 bases, V lost 2 bases, and 2 bases had no gene match. This CDR3 contains 14 residues. The CDR3 DNA is TGTGCCAGCAGCCAAACGGGACAGAATCAGCCCCAGCATTTT. Protein: CASSQTGQNQPQHF.

This clonotype was detected only a few times. V gene TRBV7-9 combines with J gene TRBJ2-2; tentatively, D is TRBD1 (5 bases). Per the germline V gene, CDR1 is SEHNR and CDR2 is FQNEAQ (reference sequence). The CDR3 is 17 residues long. V was clipped by 5 bases and J by 1 base, with 17 bases between them. CDR3 nucleotides: TGTGCCAGCAGCATTTTTAAAGACAGTCTGAACACCGGGGAGCTGTTTTTT. Translation gives CASSIFKDSLNTGELFF.

This chain links TRBV12-3 or TRBV12-4 with TRBJ2-7; TRBD1 might be the D (6 bases). The CDR3 length is 12 residues. The V end lost 6 bases, the J end lost 2 bases, and 8 bases lay between the germline ends. The CDR3 loop is CASRTGAYEQYF. As DNA, the CDR3 is TGTGCCAGCAGGACAGGAGCCTACGAGCAGTACTTC.

In its sample, this clonotype was seen a few times. CDR3 DNA sequence: TGTGCCAGCAGCCGAATGAGCAATCAGCCCCAGCATTTT. It codes for CASSRMSNQPQHF. J is TRBJ1-5 and V is TRBV5-8; D gene ambiguous. This CDR3 has 13 amino acids. CDR1 SGHTS and CDR2 YDEGEE come from the germline V gene. V was pared by 4 bases and J by 1 base, with 6 bases between.

This clonotype has a handful of counts. The rearrangement links TRBV10-2 to TRBJ1-2; 7 bases line up with TRBD1. The CDR3 runs to 15 residues. Trimming took 1 base from V and 3 from J; bases not matched to a gene: 5. The germline V gene encodes CDR1 WSHSY and CDR2 SAAADI. CDR3 DNA sequence: TGCGCCAGCAGTGAGTTGGCAGGGGGTTACTATGGCTACACCTTC. This gives the protein CASSELAGGYYGYTF.